The 13 T cell receptor beta chains below come from one sample, sequenced in a study of blood T cell repertoires in COVID-19. Sequencing was performed with immunoSEQ multiplex PCR; in TCRdb, only in-frame clones are kept and a portion is missing. This sample carries about 200,000 clones, around nine tenths of them seen once, and the ten largest clones take around 1.6%. The sequenced sample consisted of peripheral blood. These receptors were collected from a young man with active or convalescent COVID-19.

The chain combines TRBV6-5 with TRBJ2-7; D unresolved. The CDR3 covers 13 residues. V was pared by 2 bases and J by 2 bases, with 7 bases between. Germline CDR1 is MNHEY and CDR2 is SVGAGI. As DNA, the CDR3 is TGTGCCAGCAGTTACCCAGGAACCTACGAGCAGTACTTC. Amino acid sequence: CASSYPGTYEQYF.

The chain uses TRBV7-9 and TRBJ1-5; D might be TRBD1 (5 bases). Trimming removed 2 bases from V and 3 bases from J, with 8 bases in between. CDR1 SEHNR and CDR2 FQNEAQ come from the germline V gene (reference sequence). This CDR3 comprises 14 residues. The CDR3 loop is CASSLQGINQPQHF. Written as DNA, the CDR3 is TGTGCCAGCAGCTTACAGGGAATCAATCAGCCCCAGCATTTT.

The V call is TRBV7-9, the J call TRBJ2-1, with a possible D match to TRBD1 (6 bases). Germline assignment: CDR1 SEHNR and CDR2 FQNEAQ (reference sequence). The ends were cut back, 0 bases at V and 15 bases at J, with 12 bases in the middle. The CDR3 totals 12 residues. CDR3 nucleotide sequence: TGTGCCAGCAGCTTAGCAGGGGGTTGGTGGTTCTTC. It is translated as CASSLAGGWWFF.

The chain is built from TRBV2 and TRBJ2-3; weak D call: TRBD1 (5 bases). The V end was cut by 4 bases, the J end by 0 bases, with 8 bases between. Germline CDR1 is SNHLY and CDR2 is FYNNEI. This CDR3 is built from 14 residues. In DNA form, the CDR3 reads TGTGCCAGCAGTGCGGACACCAGCACAGATACGCAGTATTTT. Its protein is CASSADTSTDTQYF.

The chain joins TRBV11-2 to TRBJ2-1, with D possibly TRBD2 on 6 matching bases. The CDR3 totals 16 residues. Germline V gives CDR1 SGHAT, CDR2 FQNNGV. Trimming took 8 bases from V and 0 from J, leaving 17 bases between them. The CDR3 region is CASRPGLISSYNEQFF. CDR3 bases: TGTGCCAGCCGCCCGGGACTGATCAGCTCCTACAATGAGCAGTTCTTC.

V gene TRBV4-1 combines with J gene TRBJ1-2, with 7 nucleotides matching TRBD1. This CDR3 comprises 15 residues. The germline V gene has CDR1 MGHRA and CDR2 YSYEKL. Trimming cost V 0 bases and J 2 bases; bases outside gene matches: 3. CDR3 in amino acids: CASSQETGSNYGYTF. In nucleotides, the CDR3 is TGCGCCAGCAGCCAAGAGACAGGGTCGAACTATGGCTACACCTTC.

The chain combines TRBV5-1 with TRBJ2-1, with a weak D call TRBD2 (6 bases). This CDR3 region has 11 residues. CDR1 is SGHRS and CDR2 is YFSETQ in the germline V gene. Deletions cut 5 bases from V and 15 bases from J, with 15 bases between. The CDR3 bases are TGCGCCAGCAGAGTGGGGGACTTCCGGTTCTTC. This gives the protein CASRVGDFRFF.

The sample holds one count of this clone. The V and J genes are TRBV6-5 and TRBJ1-6; 10 bases line up with TRBD1. The CDR3 runs 16 residues. V trimming: 2 bases; J trimming: 7 bases; junction bases outside the gene matches: 5. CDR1 and CDR2 from the germline V gene are MNHEY and SVGAGI. Here the CDR3 DNA reads TGTGCCAGCAGTTACAGACAGGGGGCGCGAAATTCACCCCTCCACTTT. This sequence encodes CASSYRQGARNSPLHF.

The chain couples TRBV19 to TRBJ1-3; the D gene is possibly TRBD1 (6 bases). Trimming left V 2 bases short and J 9 bases short, with 26 bases between. From germline, CDR1 is LNHDA and CDR2 SQIVND (reference sequence). The CDR3 totals 18 residues. The CDR3 DNA reads TGTGCCAGTAGTATATCCGACACATGGGGGCAGCCGATGGGCACCATATATTTT. Translated: CASSISDTWGQPMGTIYF.

This chain links TRBV27 with TRBJ1-1, with D unresolved. Germline V CDR1 and CDR2: MNHEY, SMNVEV (reference sequence). V lost 3 bases to trimming and J lost 5 bases, with 10 bases between them. The CDR3 runs to 13 residues. CDR3 amino acids: CASSFRESTEAFF. In DNA, the CDR3 is TGTGCCAGCAGTTTCCGGGAGTCGACTGAAGCTTTCTTT.

The chain is built from TRBV3-1 (or the pseudogene TRBV3-2) and TRBJ1-2; D possibly corresponds to TRBD1 (5 bases). The CDR3 is 14 residues long. The germline CDR1 and CDR2 sequences are LGHDT and YNNKEL (reference sequence). V was cut by 4 bases and J by 3 bases, with 12 bases left in between. In DNA form, the CDR3 reads TGTGCCAGCAGCCGGAATCGGGGGGACTATGGCTACACCTTC. Protein product: CASSRNRGDYGYTF.

This chain uses TRBV7-2 with TRBJ1-1, with D unresolved. This CDR3 spans 15 amino acids. Per the germline V gene, CDR1 is SGHTA and CDR2 is FQGNSA. Trimming took off 1 base at V and 0 bases at J, with 9 bases between the two ends. Here the CDR3 reads CASSLGPEMNTEAFF. The CDR3, as DNA: TGTGCCAGCAGCTTAGGCCCAGAAATGAACACTGAAGCTTTCTTT.

CDR3 DNA: TGTGCCAGCAGCACCCGGACTAGCGGGACTAACGGGGAGCTGTTTTTT. Encoded protein: CASSTRTSGTNGELFF. V gene TRBV11-3 combines with J gene TRBJ2-2, with TRBD2 matching 12 bases. The J segment lost 7 bases and the V segment lost 5 bases, leaving 8 bases of the junction unmatched. The germline V gene encodes CDR1 SGHNT and CDR2 YENEEA. The CDR3 is made up of 16 amino acids.